A selection of T cell receptor beta chains follows, all from one sample in a study of cytomegalovirus exposure and HLA in healthy donors. The data were produced by immunoSEQ multiplex PCR, yet TCRdb's version contains in-frame clones alone and is incomplete. Found here are about 130,000 clones, almost 80% of them singletons; the top ten hold 1.4% to 1.5%. Sequencing was carried out using PBMCs. All receptors derive from a female donor in good health and CMV-seronegative. The CDR3 runs from the conserved cysteine through the conserved F or W. The order of the fields is clone size, V gene, D gene, CDR3 length, J gene, CDR3 protein, CDR3 DNA. D genes are given only for firm matches. Clone size appears in some rows only: once, few, many, or a class for an expanded clone.

clone size: few; V gene: TRBV7-9; D gene: TRBD2; CDR3 length: 15; J gene: TRBJ2-7; CDR3 protein: CASSPRGGGGREQYF; CDR3 DNA: TGTGCCAGCAGCCCCCGGGGGGGAGGGGGTAGGGAGCAGTACTTC
clone size: -; V gene: TRBV6-5; D gene: TRBD1; CDR3 length: 14; J gene: TRBJ1-2; CDR3 protein: CASSPRGQDNGYTF; CDR3 DNA: TGTGCCAGCAGTCCCCGTGGACAGGATAATGGCTACACCTTC
clone size: -; V gene: TRBV19; D gene: -; CDR3 length: 14; J gene: TRBJ2-3; CDR3 protein: CASKTSSGTDTQYF; CDR3 DNA: TGTGCCAGTAAGACTTCCTCCGGCACAGATACGCAGTATTTT
clone size: -; V gene: TRBV7-9; D gene: TRBD1; CDR3 length: 13; J gene: TRBJ1-1; CDR3 protein: CASSVQGGTEAFF; CDR3 DNA: TGTGCCAGCAGCGTACAGGGGGGGACTGAAGCTTTCTTT
clone size: -; V gene: TRBV6-1; D gene: TRBD2; CDR3 length: 12; J gene: TRBJ2-7; CDR3 protein: CASSLWGGEQYF; CDR3 DNA: TGTGCCAGCAGCCTCTGGGGGGGGGAGCAGTACTTC
clone size: -; V gene: TRBV9; D gene: TRBD1; CDR3 length: 13; J gene: TRBJ1-1; CDR3 protein: CASSVGGGGVAFF; CDR3 DNA: TGTGCCAGCAGCGTAGGAGGGGGCGGGGTAGCTTTCTTT
clone size: -; V gene: TRBV18; D gene: TRBD1; CDR3 length: 14; J gene: TRBJ1-5; CDR3 protein: CASSLTGGRQPQHF; CDR3 DNA: TGTGCCAGCTCACTAACAGGGGGCCGGCAGCCCCAGCATTTT
clone size: once; V gene: TRBV28; D gene: TRBD1; CDR3 length: 12; J gene: TRBJ2-7; CDR3 protein: CATAGQGYEQYF; CDR3 DNA: TGTGCCACCGCGGGACAGGGCTACGAGCAGTACTTC
clone size: -; V gene: TRBV9; D gene: TRBD1; CDR3 length: 15; J gene: TRBJ2-7; CDR3 protein: CASSPPGTGRDEQYF; CDR3 DNA: TGTGCCAGCAGCCCCCCCGGGACAGGGAGGGACGAGCAGTACTTC
clone size: once; V gene: TRBV7-2; D gene: -; CDR3 length: 13; J gene: TRBJ1-1; CDR3 protein: CASSPGTNTEAFF; CDR3 DNA: TGTGCCAGCAGCCCCGGGACAAACACTGAAGCTTTCTTT
clone size: -; V gene: TRBV7-2; D gene: TRBD1; CDR3 length: 16; J gene: TRBJ2-7; CDR3 protein: CASSLIFRGQNYEQYF; CDR3 DNA: TGTGCCAGCAGCTTAATTTTTCGGGGACAGAACTACGAGCAGTACTTC
clone size: -; V gene: TRBV5-1; D gene: -; CDR3 length: 16; J gene: TRBJ2-2; CDR3 protein: CASSAPGTFFTGELFF; CDR3 DNA: TGCGCCAGCAGCGCCCCCGGGACTTTCTTCACCGGGGAGCTGTTTTTT
clone size: few; V gene: TRBV5-5; D gene: -; CDR3 length: 15; J gene: TRBJ2-5; CDR3 protein: CASSFRTGVQETQYF; CDR3 DNA: TGTGCCAGCAGCTTCAGGACGGGGGTACAAGAGACCCAGTACTTC
clone size: -; V gene: TRBV28; D gene: -; CDR3 length: 14; J gene: TRBJ2-6; CDR3 protein: CASSSNSGANVLTF; CDR3 DNA: TGTGCCAGCAGTTCTAATTCTGGGGCCAACGTCCTGACTTTC
clone size: -; V gene: TRBV4-2; D gene: TRBD2; CDR3 length: 15; J gene: TRBJ2-1; CDR3 protein: CASSLAGEPDNEQFF; CDR3 DNA: TGTGCCAGCAGCCTAGCGGGAGAGCCCGACAATGAGCAGTTCTTC
clone size: -; V gene: TRBV5-6; D gene: -; CDR3 length: 18; J gene: TRBJ2-5; CDR3 protein: CASSLAGTPETIQETQYF; CDR3 DNA: TGTGCCAGCAGCTTGGCAGGGACACCAGAGACAATCCAAGAGACCCAGTACTTC
clone size: few; V gene: TRBV4-2; D gene: TRBD2; CDR3 length: 20; J gene: TRBJ2-1; CDR3 protein: CASSQKGLAGPQSSYNEQFF; CDR3 DNA: TGTGCCAGCAGCCAAAAGGGGCTAGCGGGGCCACAGAGCTCCTACAATGAGCAGTTCTTC
clone size: -; V gene: TRBV6-1; D gene: TRBD1; CDR3 length: 14; J gene: TRBJ1-5; CDR3 protein: CASSDRGSNQPQHF; CDR3 DNA: TGTGCCAGCAGTGACAGGGGGTCCAATCAGCCCCAGCATTTT
clone size: -; V gene: TRBV7-9; D gene: -; CDR3 length: 14; J gene: TRBJ1-1; CDR3 protein: CASCVDAGNTEAFF; CDR3 DNA: TGTGCCAGCTGCGTAGACGCAGGGAACACTGAAGCTTTCTTT
clone size: -; V gene: TRBV10-1; D gene: TRBD1; CDR3 length: 16; J gene: TRBJ2-3; CDR3 protein: CASSGVGDRGQDTQYF; CDR3 DNA: TGCGCCAGCAGTGGGGTAGGGGACAGGGGCCAGGATACGCAGTATTTT
clone size: -; V gene: TRBV19; D gene: TRBD1; CDR3 length: 15; J gene: TRBJ2-3; CDR3 protein: CASSKLGGNTDTQYF; CDR3 DNA: TGTGCCAGTAGTAAGTTAGGGGGCAACACAGATACGCAGTATTTT
clone size: -; V gene: TRBV4-1; D gene: TRBD2; CDR3 length: 15; J gene: TRBJ2-7; CDR3 protein: CASSLRTSGIYEQYF; CDR3 DNA: TGCGCCAGCAGCTTAAGGACTAGCGGAATTTACGAGCAGTACTTC
clone size: -; V gene: TRBV7-2; D gene: -; CDR3 length: 19; J gene: TRBJ2-7; CDR3 protein: CASSLGGTMGVDREAEQYF; CDR3 DNA: TGTGCCAGCAGCTTAGGGGGAACGATGGGAGTCGACAGGGAGGCCGAGCAGTACTTC
clone size: -; V gene: TRBV7-2; D gene: -; CDR3 length: 15; J gene: TRBJ1-3; CDR3 protein: CASSLGGTSGNTIYF; CDR3 DNA: TGTGCCAGCAGCTTAGGAGGGACATCTGGAAACACCATATATTTT
clone size: -; V gene: TRBV29-1; D gene: -; CDR3 length: 11; J gene: TRBJ1-1; CDR3 protein: CSGRGNTEAFF; CDR3 DNA: TGCAGTGGGAGAGGGAACACTGAAGCTTTCTTT
clone size: -; V gene: TRBV21-1; D gene: -; CDR3 length: 16; J gene: TRBJ2-1; CDR3 protein: CASTSPGQGGHNEQFF; CDR3 DNA: TGTGCCAGCACTTCTCCGGGACAGGGAGGACACAATGAGCAGTTCTTC
clone size: -; V gene: TRBV4-2; D gene: TRBD2; CDR3 length: 16; J gene: TRBJ2-5; CDR3 protein: CASSPGTSGRQETQYF; CDR3 DNA: TGTGCCAGCAGCCCCGGGACTAGCGGGAGACAAGAGACCCAGTACTTC
clone size: -; V gene: TRBV7-2; D gene: TRBD2; CDR3 length: 14; J gene: TRBJ2-7; CDR3 protein: CASSLLTSGYEQYF; CDR3 DNA: TGTGCCAGCAGCTTATTGACTAGCGGATACGAGCAGTACTTC
clone size: -; V gene: TRBV14; D gene: -; CDR3 length: 12; J gene: TRBJ2-7; CDR3 protein: CASSQISYEQYF; CDR3 DNA: TGTGCCAGCAGCCAGATCAGCTACGAGCAGTACTTC
clone size: -; V gene: TRBV19; D gene: -; CDR3 length: 14; J gene: TRBJ1-5; CDR3 protein: CASKIRSGNQPQHF; CDR3 DNA: TGTGCCAGTAAGATCAGGTCAGGCAATCAGCCCCAGCATTTT
clone size: -; V gene: TRBV27; D gene: -; CDR3 length: 13; J gene: TRBJ1-1; CDR3 protein: CASGREGDTEAFF; CDR3 DNA: TGTGCCAGCGGCAGGGAGGGAGACACTGAAGCTTTCTTT
clone size: -; V gene: TRBV29-1; D gene: TRBD2; CDR3 length: 19; J gene: TRBJ2-3; CDR3 protein: CSAEGGTTNLPKNTDTQYF; CDR3 DNA: TGCAGCGCCGAGGGAGGGACTACGAATCTTCCCAAAAACACAGATACGCAGTATTTT
clone size: -; V gene: TRBV7-9; D gene: -; CDR3 length: 15; J gene: TRBJ1-1; CDR3 protein: CASTLRGGMNTEAFF; CDR3 DNA: TGTGCCAGCACCCTAAGAGGGGGAATGAACACTGAAGCTTTCTTT
clone size: few; V gene: TRBV6-6; D gene: TRBD2; CDR3 length: 15; J gene: TRBJ2-1; CDR3 protein: CASSPGLAGNNEQFF; CDR3 DNA: TGTGCCAGCAGTCCGGGACTAGCGGGAAACAATGAGCAGTTCTTC
clone size: few; V gene: TRBV29-1; D gene: -; CDR3 length: 14; J gene: TRBJ2-7; CDR3 protein: CSVVQTGVSYEQYF; CDR3 DNA: TGCAGCGTTGTCCAAACAGGAGTCTCCTACGAGCAGTACTTC
clone size: -; V gene: TRBV4-3; D gene: -; CDR3 length: 16; J gene: TRBJ2-3; CDR3 protein: CASSQRGSESTDTQYF; CDR3 DNA: TGCGCCAGCAGCCAAAGAGGTAGCGAATCCACAGATACGCAGTATTTT
clone size: -; V gene: TRBV11-1; D gene: -; CDR3 length: 15; J gene: TRBJ2-7; CDR3 protein: CASSLRDRSSYEQYF; CDR3 DNA: TGTGCCAGCAGCTTACGCGACAGGAGCTCCTACGAGCAGTACTTC
clone size: -; V gene: TRBV18; D gene: -; CDR3 length: 16; J gene: TRBJ1-4; CDR3 protein: CASSPRGTSAGEKLFF; CDR3 DNA: TGTGCCAGCTCACCAAGGGGAACGTCGGCGGGAGAAAAACTGTTTTTT
clone size: -; V gene: TRBV6-5; D gene: TRBD2; CDR3 length: 16; J gene: TRBJ2-7; CDR3 protein: CASSYSGGRAPYEQYF; CDR3 DNA: TGTGCCAGCAGTTACTCGGGAGGGAGAGCCCCCTACGAGCAGTACTTC
clone size: -; V gene: TRBV7-2; D gene: -; CDR3 length: 14; J gene: TRBJ2-1; CDR3 protein: CASSLRLRDNEQFF; CDR3 DNA: TGTGCCAGCAGCTTACGGCTCCGGGACAATGAGCAGTTCTTC
clone size: -; V gene: TRBV11-2; D gene: -; CDR3 length: 13; J gene: TRBJ1-5; CDR3 protein: CASSRDSNQPQHF; CDR3 DNA: TGTGCCAGCAGTCGAGATAGCAATCAGCCCCAGCATTTT
clone size: -; V gene: TRBV9; D gene: -; CDR3 length: 13; J gene: TRBJ2-5; CDR3 protein: CASSLGLQETQYF; CDR3 DNA: TGTGCCAGCAGCTTGGGCCTGCAAGAGACCCAGTACTTC
clone size: once; V gene: TRBV18; D gene: -; CDR3 length: 14; J gene: TRBJ1-1; CDR3 protein: CASSLNQRNTEAFF; CDR3 DNA: TGTGCCAGCTCCCTTAATCAGCGGAACACTGAAGCTTTCTTT
clone size: -; V gene: TRBV7-6; D gene: TRBD1; CDR3 length: 14; J gene: TRBJ1-4; CDR3 protein: CASSLAGGFEKLFF; CDR3 DNA: TGTGCCAGCAGCCTGGCAGGGGGGTTTGAAAAACTGTTTTTT
clone size: -; V gene: TRBV6-5; D gene: -; CDR3 length: 14; J gene: TRBJ1-5; CDR3 protein: CASSRRQQNQPQHF; CDR3 DNA: TGTGCCAGCAGCCGCCGACAGCAGAATCAGCCCCAGCATTTT
clone size: once; V gene: TRBV7-9; D gene: TRBD1; CDR3 length: 14; J gene: TRBJ1-2; CDR3 protein: CASSSGQGQSGYTF; CDR3 DNA: TGTGCCAGCAGCTCAGGACAGGGACAGAGTGGCTACACCTTC
clone size: -; V gene: TRBV13; D gene: -; CDR3 length: 14; J gene: TRBJ1-2; CDR3 protein: CASSLGGVGYGYTF; CDR3 DNA: TGTGCCAGCAGCTTGGGGGGGGTTGGCTATGGCTACACCTTC
clone size: -; V gene: TRBV6-1; D gene: -; CDR3 length: 15; J gene: TRBJ2-6; CDR3 protein: CASTGGLSGANVLTF; CDR3 DNA: TGTGCCAGCACAGGGGGGCTCTCTGGGGCCAACGTCCTGACTTTC
clone size: -; V gene: TRBV30; D gene: TRBD1; CDR3 length: 16; J gene: TRBJ2-2; CDR3 protein: CAWIPPTRGRTGELFF; CDR3 DNA: TGTGCCTGGATCCCCCCTACGAGGGGGCGGACCGGGGAGCTGTTTTTT
clone size: once; V gene: TRBV28; D gene: TRBD2; CDR3 length: 16; J gene: TRBJ2-2; CDR3 protein: CASSSLAGDVGGELFF; CDR3 DNA: TGTGCCAGCAGTTCCCTAGCGGGAGATGTGGGCGGGGAGCTGTTTTTT
clone size: -; V gene: TRBV5-1; D gene: -; CDR3 length: 16; J gene: TRBJ1-1; CDR3 protein: CASSLSRRGTNTEAFF; CDR3 DNA: TGCGCCAGCAGCTTGTCGCGGCGGGGCACGAACACTGAAGCTTTCTTT
clone size: -; V gene: TRBV27; D gene: TRBD2; CDR3 length: 14; J gene: TRBJ2-1; CDR3 protein: CASSPSGRVNEQFF; CDR3 DNA: TGTGCCAGCAGTCCTAGCGGGAGGGTCAATGAGCAGTTCTTC
clone size: few; V gene: TRBV4-3; D gene: -; CDR3 length: 14; J gene: TRBJ2-2; CDR3 protein: CASSQGPGTGELFF; CDR3 DNA: TGCGCCAGCAGCCAGGGGCCGGGCACCGGGGAGCTGTTTTTT
clone size: once; V gene: TRBV4-3; D gene: TRBD1; CDR3 length: 14; J gene: TRBJ1-1; CDR3 protein: CASSQQTGGEEAFF; CDR3 DNA: TGCGCCAGCAGCCAACAGACAGGGGGCGAGGAAGCTTTCTTT
clone size: -; V gene: TRBV6-1; D gene: -; CDR3 length: 14; J gene: TRBJ1-2; CDR3 protein: CASGAGPLGYGYTF; CDR3 DNA: TGTGCCAGCGGGGCGGGGCCCCTGGGCTATGGCTACACCTTC
clone size: -; V gene: TRBV2; D gene: TRBD1; CDR3 length: 15; J gene: TRBJ2-1; CDR3 protein: CASQDGDRGLDEQFF; CDR3 DNA: TGTGCCAGCCAGGATGGGGACAGGGGGCTCGATGAGCAGTTCTTC